These 27 T cell receptor beta chains originate from one sample sequenced in a study of T-cell reconstitution after alpha-beta-depleted transplantation in children. Preparation of the TCRbeta library involved a method that used unique molecular identifiers. TCRdb fed the PCR reads into MiXCR, producing one record per CDR3 protein. The sample contains a few hundred thousand distinct CDR3 sequences, approximately 13% of which appear only once. Source: PBMCs from the stem cell graft donor, taken from the stem cell graft. The source is a human donor who donated a stem cell graft to a child with combined immunodeficiency.

The chain is built from TRBV5-6 and TRBJ2-3; D is unclear. Trimming took off 5 bases at V and 0 bases at J, with 13 bases between the two ends. Germline V lookup: CDR1 SGHDT, CDR2 YYEEEE. This CDR3 contains 15 residues. CDR3 DNA sequence: TGTGCCAGCAGTAGCCCGGATACTAGCACAGATACGCAGTATTTT. Translation: CASSSPDTSTDTQYF.

V and J are TRBV29-1 and TRBJ1-1; TRBD1 might be the D (6 bases). V gave up 8 bases and J gave up 0 bases, with 16 bases separating them. The CDR3 loop spans 14 amino acids. Germline lookup yields CDR1 SQVTM and CDR2 ANQGSEA. The CDR3 sequence: CSFRGDTMNTEAFF. In nucleotides, the CDR3 is TGCAGCTTCCGGGGGGACACTATGAACACTGAAGCTTTCTTT.

This clonotype was seen repeatedly, ten times or more. The genes are TRBV10-3 and TRBJ2-1; TRBD1 matches 7 bases. The CDR3 extends over 13 amino acids. Germline CDR1 reads ENHRY; CDR2 reads SYGVKD. The junction had 3 bases not matched to a gene; V was cut back by 5 bases and J by 5 bases. The CDR3 here is CAISPDRNNEQFF. For the CDR3, the DNA is TGTGCCATCAGTCCGGACAGGAACAATGAGCAGTTCTTC.

V is TRBV9 and J is TRBJ1-1; D perhaps matches TRBD1 (5 bases). CDR1 is SGDLS and CDR2 is YYNGEE in the germline V gene. CDR3 size: 14 residues. The V gene lost 0 bases and the J gene lost 11 bases, with 17 bases spanning the gap. The CDR3 DNA follows: TGTGCCAGCAGCGTAGCCCCTGGAGGGGAGAATGCTTTCTTT. Translating it yields CASSVAPGGENAFF.

The J gene is TRBJ2-7, the V gene TRBV15; D might be TRBD2 (5 bases). The CDR3 contains 15 residues. CDR1 and CDR2 (germline): LNHNV, YYDKDF (reference sequence). Trimming left V 1 base short and J 4 bases short, with 14 bases between. The CDR3 spells CATSRVSETIYEQYF. In DNA form, the CDR3 reads TGTGCCACCAGCAGAGTTTCAGAGACTATTTACGAGCAGTACTTC.

This clonotype has ten or more counts. The rearrangement links TRBV28 to TRBJ2-7; TRBD2 matches at 8 bases. There are 15 residues in the CDR3. Unmatched junction bases numbered 9, after V lost 2 bases and J lost 6 bases. Germline CDR1 MDHEN, CDR2 SYDVKM. The chain's CDR3 is CASSLRGGVRGEQYF. CDR3 sequence (DNA): TGTGCCAGCAGTTTACGGGGGGGAGTCAGAGGCGAGCAGTACTTC.

This clonotype was counted a few times. This chain connects TRBV5-1 to TRBJ1-6; the D gene is possibly TRBD1 (5 bases). There are 15 residues in the CDR3. Germline CDR1 and CDR2: SGHRS and YFSETQ. The V gene lost 4 bases and the J gene lost 12 bases, with 20 bases spanning the gap. In DNA, the CDR3 is TGCGCCAGCAGCACCGGGGACCTAGGCTTAGAACCCCTCCACTTT. Protein sequence: CASSTGDLGLEPLHF.

This clonotype was detected only a few times. This sequence joins TRBV20-1 and TRBJ2-1; 7 bases fit TRBD2. CDR1 and CDR2 (germline): DFQATT, SNEGSKA (reference sequence). The trim removed 3 bases at V and 7 bases at J, leaving 12 bases unmatched. CDR3 length: 15 amino acids. CDR3 sequence (DNA): TGCAGTGCTAGGATCCCGTTGTGGGAGGGGAATGAGCAGTTCTTC. Translation: CSARIPLWEGNEQFF.

The chain combines TRBV20-1 with TRBJ2-1, with 7 bases identical to TRBD2. The ends lost 3 bases at V and 2 bases at J; junction bases unmatched: 13. CDR3 length: 17 amino acids. Germline V gives CDR1 DFQATT, CDR2 SNEGSKA (reference sequence). CDR3 nucleotides: TGCAGTGCTAGTAGTCTTAGGGCGGGAGTTACCTACAATGAGCAGTTCTTC. Protein: CSASSLRAGVTYNEQFF.

This clonotype was counted between two and nine times. V is TRBV7-2 and J is TRBJ1-3; D not resolved. Germline loops: CDR1 SGHTA, CDR2 FQGNSA. The CDR3 contains 15 residues. V dropped 3 bases and J dropped 0 bases, with 9 bases sitting between them. The CDR3 DNA follows: TGTGCCAGCAGCTTGAATACCGACTCTGGAAACACCATATATTTT. Its protein product is CASSLNTDSGNTIYF.

There are many counts of this clonotype. This chain connects TRBV7-2 to TRBJ2-5; 12 positions match TRBD2. The length of the CDR3 is 15 residues. Germline-derived CDR1 and CDR2 are SGHTA and FQGNSA. J gave up 1 base and V 5 bases, and 2 bases lay outside the gene matches. In DNA form, the CDR3 reads TGTGCCAGCAGCCAGGGACTAGCGGGCCAAGAGACCCAGTACTTC. Encoded protein: CASSQGLAGQETQYF.

The table lists this clonotype with a few counts. The rearrangement joins TRBV4-3 to TRBJ2-1, with D tentatively TRBD2 (6 bases). The CDR3 sequence is 13 residues long. Trimming pared 0 bases from V and 9 bases from J, leaving 9 bases between. Germline-derived CDR1 and CDR2 are LGHNA and YSLEER. The CDR3 here is CASSQDKEGEQFF. The CDR3 bases are TGCGCCAGCAGCCAAGATAAGGAGGGTGAGCAGTTCTTC.

The chain carries TRBV7-8 and TRBJ2-4; D unclear. The CDR3 has 15 residues. V shed 4 bases and J shed 0 bases, with 10 bases lying between them. Looked up from germline, CDR1 is SGHVS and CDR2 is FQNEAQ. The CDR3 spells CASSSDRLAKNIQYF. CDR3 coding DNA: TGTGCCAGCAGCTCCGACCGCCTAGCCAAAAACATTCAGTACTTC.

This clonotype has more than one count but fewer than ten. The chain combines TRBV30 with TRBJ1-1; D ambiguous. Trimming pared 5 bases from V and 6 bases from J, leaving 7 bases between. Germline V gene sequence: CDR1 GTSNPN, CDR2 SVGIG (reference sequence). The CDR3 is 10 residues long. CDR3 sequence (DNA): TGTGCCTGGGGTTATGCTGAAGCTTTCTTT. This encodes CAWGYAEAFF.

Many counts were recorded for this clonotype. The chain joins TRBV29-1 to TRBJ2-1; 7 bases are a match to TRBD1. Looked up from germline, CDR1 is SQVTM and CDR2 is ANQGSEA. V dropped 7 bases and J dropped 6; count of bases not matched to a gene: 9. This CDR3 has 13 residues. The CDR3 spells CSGKRQGFNEQFF. For the CDR3, the DNA is TGCAGCGGTAAGAGACAGGGATTCAATGAGCAGTTCTTC.

The chain has TRBV2 and TRBJ2-5, with 7 bases identical to TRBD2. Germline assignment: CDR1 SNHLY and CDR2 FYNNEI. The CDR3 runs 12 residues. V shed 8 bases, J shed 3 bases, and the junction held 3 bases outside the gene matches. The CDR3 is CASRGGEETQYF. CDR3 nucleotide sequence: TGTGCCAGCCGGGGAGGGGAAGAGACCCAGTACTTC. Supplemented by reference TRBV2 and TRBJ2-5, the full variable domain reads EPEVTQTPSHQVTQMGQEVILRCVPISNHLYFYWYRQILGQKVEFLVSFYNNEISEKSEIFDDQFSVERPDGSNFTLKIRSTKLEDSAMYFCASRGGEETQYFGPGTRLLVL.

This clonotype has just a few counts. J is TRBJ1-2 and V is TRBV12-3 or TRBV12-4; 8 bases match TRBD1. The CDR3 sequence is 15 residues long. The trim removed 3 bases at V and 3 bases at J, leaving 6 bases unmatched. The DNA for the CDR3 is TGTGCCAGCAGTTTGACAGGGGTTAGGGACTATGGCTACACCTTC. It translates to CASSLTGVRDYGYTF.

This clonotype has a handful of counts. This sequence joins TRBV20-1 and TRBJ2-3; no clear D gene. The V gene lost 2 bases and the J gene lost 5 bases, with 14 bases spanning the gap. CDR1 and CDR2 from the germline V gene are DFQATT and SNEGSKA (reference sequence). This CDR3 is built from 14 residues. The CDR3 here is CSARYVGLRDTQYF. The CDR3 bases are TGCAGTGCTAGATATGTGGGTTTGAGAGATACGCAGTATTTT.

This clonotype has more than one count but fewer than ten. The rearrangement uses TRBV7-2 and TRBJ2-5; 7 bases are a match to TRBD1. Trimming cost V 3 bases and J 2 bases; bases outside gene matches: 3. Per germline, CDR1 SGHTA and CDR2 FQGNSA. The length of the CDR3 is 14 residues. The CDR3 loop reads CASSFWTGQETQYF. The CDR3 DNA reads as TGTGCCAGCAGCTTCTGGACAGGTCAAGAGACCCAGTACTTC.

This clonotype turned up a few times. The chain joins TRBV11-2 to TRBJ2-1; D might be TRBD2 (6 bases). Germline lookup yields CDR1 SGHAT and CDR2 FQNNGV. The CDR3 covers 16 residues. With 5 bases removed from V and 8 bases from J, the gap between germline ends came to 22 bases. The chain's CDR3 is CASSPMGGHSLDEQFF. The CDR3 coding sequence is TGTGCCAGCAGCCCCATGGGAGGCCACTCCCTCGATGAGCAGTTCTTC.

The chain couples TRBV12-3 or TRBV12-4 to TRBJ2-7; D gene ambiguous. Trimming pared 3 bases from V and 3 bases from J, leaving 12 bases between. This CDR3 comprises 14 residues. The DNA of the CDR3 is TGTGCCAGCAGTTTTGAGGCCAGGTTCTACGAGCAGTACTTC. This encodes CASSFEARFYEQYF.

This clonotype was detected a few times. The chain couples TRBV9 to TRBJ1-5; D is undetermined. Per the germline V gene, CDR1 is SGDLS and CDR2 is YYNGEE. Trimming shortened V by 2 bases and J by 3 bases, and 6 bases separated the two germline ends. The CDR3 runs to 13 residues. In nucleotides, the CDR3 is TGTGCCAGCAGCGTGTCAGTCAATCAGCCCCAGCATTTT. It specifies CASSVSVNQPQHF.

The genes are TRBV6-1 and TRBJ2-5; perhaps D is TRBD1 or TRBD2 (5 bases each). This CDR3 has 15 residues. Germline V gives CDR1 MNHNS, CDR2 SASEGT. The germline V and J ends were trimmed by 10 bases and 1 base, with 19 bases remaining between them. CDR3 sequence: CATIPGAGPQETQYF. The CDR3 region has the DNA TGTGCCACCATACCCGGGGCAGGGCCCCAAGAGACCCAGTACTTC.

The table lists this clonotype with a few counts. This chain joins TRBV6-1 and TRBJ1-2; 12 nucleotides agree with TRBD1. The V gene's germline CDR1 is MNHNS and CDR2 SASEGT. The CDR3 is 16 residues long. The trim removed 1 base at V and 8 bases at J, leaving 8 bases unmatched. CDR3: CASSEVLGQGAGGYTF. The CDR3 DNA follows: TGTGCCAGCAGTGAAGTTCTGGGACAGGGGGCGGGAGGCTACACCTTC.

This clonotype was picked up many times. This rearrangement joins TRBV9 to TRBJ2-2, with a tentative D call TRBD1 (6 bases). The germline V and J ends were trimmed by 1 base and 3 bases, with 13 bases remaining between them. CDR1 is SGDLS, CDR2 YYNGEE, per germline. This CDR3 is built from 16 residues. This CDR3 is CASSVWDTPHTGELFF. The CDR3 DNA reads TGTGCCAGCAGCGTATGGGACACGCCTCACACCGGGGAGCTGTTTTTT.

The chain has TRBV4-3 and TRBJ1-2; D is ambiguous. Germline V gene lookup returns CDR1 LGHNA and CDR2 YSLEER. Between the trimmed V and J ends, which lost 4 bases and 2 bases, there was a span of 11 bases. The CDR3 sequence is 14 residues long. CDR3: CASSPAAGNYGYTF. DNA for the CDR3: TGCGCCAGCAGCCCCGCAGCGGGGAACTATGGCTACACCTTC.

This clonotype showed up just a few times. The chain has TRBV6-5 and TRBJ1-2; D gene unclear. The germline V gene has CDR1 MNHEY and CDR2 SVGAGI. The CDR3 spans 14 residues. V lost 5 bases and J lost 4, with 14 bases in between. CDR3 in amino acids: CASSPSGLTYGYTF. As DNA, the CDR3 is TGTGCCAGCAGTCCCTCGGGCCTTACCTATGGCTACACCTTC.